One sample yielded the 6 T cell receptor beta chains listed below, sequenced in a study of blood T cell repertoires in COVID-19 (dated by TCRdb to 2018 to 2020). The library relied on the immunoSEQ multiplex PCR assay. Here the immuneACCESS table is served through TCRdb, limited to in-frame sequences with V and J called. Missing clones are a known gap in these copies; in checked studies unresolved V genes cover under half, and the rest lacks a known reason. The sample table records about 180,000 clones; roughly 85% of these occur just once. The biggest ten clones account for about 8.4% of the sample. The sequencing input was PBMCs or T cells enriched from blood (not recorded which). These receptor sequences come from a woman aged 18-29 years who had recovered from COVID-19.

The V and J genes are TRBV5-1 and TRBJ2-1, with 13 nucleotides matching TRBD2. Trimming took 1 base from V and 5 from J; bases not matched to a gene: 6. The CDR3 loop spans 17 amino acids. Germline V gives CDR1 SGHRS, CDR2 YFSETQ. Here the CDR3 DNA reads TGCGCCAGCAGCTTGAGACTAGCGGGGGGAACTCACAATGAGCAGTTCTTC. Its translation is CASSLRLAGGTHNEQFF.

The chain uses TRBV6-4 and TRBJ2-1, with TRBD2 matching over 7 bases. The CDR3 loop spans 13 amino acids. The germline V gene has CDR1 MRHNA and CDR2 SNTAGT. V gave up 2 bases and J gave up 9 bases; unmatched junction bases: 4. Here the CDR3 DNA reads TGTGCCAGCAGTGACAGGACTAGGGGTGAGCAGTTCTTC. Translation gives CASSDRTRGEQFF.

V is TRBV6-4 and J is TRBJ1-1; TRBD1 matches at 8 bases. With 3 bases clipped from V and 1 base from J, the junction kept 1 base outside the gene matches. The CDR3 length is 14 residues. Germline V gene sequence: CDR1 MRHNA, CDR2 SNTAGT. This CDR3 is CASSEGQGNTEAFF. Here the CDR3 DNA reads TGTGCCAGCAGTGAAGGACAGGGGAACACTGAAGCTTTCTTT.

The rearrangement joins TRBV19 to TRBJ1-1; TRBD1 aligns across 9 bases. The germline gives CDR1 LNHDA, CDR2 SQIVND (reference sequence). With 6 bases clipped from V and 0 bases from J, the junction kept 5 bases outside the gene matches. This CDR3 has 15 residues. CDR3 in amino acids: CASRPRTGVNTEAFF. CDR3 DNA: TGTGCCAGTAGGCCCCGGACAGGGGTGAACACTGAAGCTTTCTTT.

The gene calls are TRBV7-6 and TRBJ2-5; the match to TRBD2 covers 7 bases. Trimming at V came to 0 bases and at J to 1 base, leaving 8 bases not matched to a gene. The CDR3 is 17 amino acids. Germline-derived CDR1 and CDR2 are SGHVS and FNYEAQ. The CDR3 DNA follows: TGTGCCAGCAGCTTAGCGAGGCTAGCGGTAGGCCAAGAGACCCAGTACTTC. Translating gives CASSLARLAVGQETQYF.

The chain links TRBV20-1 to TRBJ2-7; D is uncertain. The length of the CDR3 is 11 residues. Germline loops: CDR1 DFQATT, CDR2 SNEGSKA (reference sequence). Trimming cost V 3 bases and J 2 bases, with 5 bases left between them. In nucleotides, the CDR3 is TGCAGTGCTAGGCACACCTACGAGCAGTACTTC. As protein: CSARHTYEQYF.